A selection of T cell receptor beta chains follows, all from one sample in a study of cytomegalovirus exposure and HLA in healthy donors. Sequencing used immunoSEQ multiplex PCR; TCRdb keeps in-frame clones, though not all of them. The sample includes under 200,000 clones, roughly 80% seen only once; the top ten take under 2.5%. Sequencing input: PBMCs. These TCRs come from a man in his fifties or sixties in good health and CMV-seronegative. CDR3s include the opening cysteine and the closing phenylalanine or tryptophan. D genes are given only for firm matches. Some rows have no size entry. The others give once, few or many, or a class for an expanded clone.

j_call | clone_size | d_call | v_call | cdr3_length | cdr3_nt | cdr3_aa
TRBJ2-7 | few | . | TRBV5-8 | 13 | TGTGCCAGCAGCTTAGTGGTGGGGGGCGAGCAGTACTTC | CASSLVVGGEQYF
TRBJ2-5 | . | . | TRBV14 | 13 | TGTGCCAGCAGGTACCAGGGAGCGGGGACCCAGTACTTC | CASRYQGAGTQYF
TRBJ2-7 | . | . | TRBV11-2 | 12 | TGTGCCAGCAGCTTAAGCGCCGGCGAGCAGTACTTC | CASSLSAGEQYF
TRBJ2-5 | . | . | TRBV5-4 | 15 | TGTGCCAGCAGCTTGTCGGACAGCCCCCAAGAGACCCAGTACTTC | CASSLSDSPQETQYF
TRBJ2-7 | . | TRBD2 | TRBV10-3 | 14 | TGTGCCATCAGGACTAGCGGGGGGAACTACGAGCAGTACTTC | CAIRTSGGNYEQYF
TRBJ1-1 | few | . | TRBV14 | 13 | TGTGCCAGCAGCCAAGTGCGGGGGGCTGAAGCTTTCTTT | CASSQVRGAEAFF
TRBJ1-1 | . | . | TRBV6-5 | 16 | TGTGCCAGCAGTTACCGGGGGGGTGCCGGCAACACTGAAGCTTTCTTT | CASSYRGGAGNTEAFF
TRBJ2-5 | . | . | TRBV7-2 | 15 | TGTGCCAGCAGCCCGAACAGGTTTTCCCAAGAGACCCAGTACTTC | CASSPNRFSQETQYF
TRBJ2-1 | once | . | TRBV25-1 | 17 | TGTGCCAGCAGTGAATATAGGGGCTGGAGCTCCTACAATGAGCAGTTCTTC | CASSEYRGWSSYNEQFF
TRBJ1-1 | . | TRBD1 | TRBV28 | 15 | TGTGCCAGCAGTTTGGGGGACAGGGTGAACACTGAAGCTTTCTTT | CASSLGDRVNTEAFF
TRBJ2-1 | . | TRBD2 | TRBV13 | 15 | TGTGCCAGCAGCTCAGCGGGACTGGGATACAATGAGCAGTTCTTC | CASSSAGLGYNEQFF
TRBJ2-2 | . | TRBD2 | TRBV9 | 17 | TGTGCCAGCAGCGTATGGGGCGGGGGGCGGAACACCGGGGAGCTGTTTTTT | CASSVWGGGRNTGELFF
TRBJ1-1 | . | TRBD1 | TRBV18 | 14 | TGTGCCAGCTCATGGGACAGGGTGAACACTGAAGCTTTCTTT | CASSWDRVNTEAFF
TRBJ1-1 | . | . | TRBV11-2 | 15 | TGTGCCAGCAGCACTGACAGGTTTATGAACACTGAAGCTTTCTTT | CASSTDRFMNTEAFF
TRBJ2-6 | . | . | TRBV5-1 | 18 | TGCGCCAGCAGCTTGGTGTTCAGGGGCTTGGTGGGGGCCAACGTCCTGACTTTC | CASSLVFRGLVGANVLTF
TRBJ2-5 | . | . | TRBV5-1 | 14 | TGCGCCAGCAGCTTGGGACAGGCCAAAGAGACCCAGTACTTC | CASSLGQAKETQYF
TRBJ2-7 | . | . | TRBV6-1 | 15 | TGTGCCAGCAGTGAAGATTTAGGCGCAGGGCGCGAGCAGTACTTC | CASSEDLGAGREQYF
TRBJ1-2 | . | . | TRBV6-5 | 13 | TGTGCCAGCACCCCAGACAGAAACTATGGCTACACCTTC | CASTPDRNYGYTF
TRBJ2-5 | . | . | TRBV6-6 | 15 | TGTGCCAGCAACTCATTACAGGGCATACAAGAGACCCAGTACTTC | CASNSLQGIQETQYF
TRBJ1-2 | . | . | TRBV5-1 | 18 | TGCGCCAGCGCCAGCAATGACCTCAGGGCCCTAGCTAACTATGGCTACACCTTC | CASASNDLRALANYGYTF
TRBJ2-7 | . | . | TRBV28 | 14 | TGTGCCAGCAGTTTAGCGGGTCCCGCCTACGAGCAGTACTTC | CASSLAGPAYEQYF
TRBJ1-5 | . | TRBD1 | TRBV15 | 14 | TGTGCCACCAGCAGAGCAGGGGGAGGTCAGCCCCAGCATTTT | CATSRAGGGQPQHF
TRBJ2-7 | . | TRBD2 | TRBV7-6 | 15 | TGTGCCAGCAGCTCTTATAGCGGGGGGGCCCACGAGCAGTACTTC | CASSSYSGGAHEQYF
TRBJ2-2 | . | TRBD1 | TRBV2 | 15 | TGTGCCAGCAGTGGGGACAGGGGGCGCACCGGGGAGCTGTTTTTT | CASSGDRGRTGELFF
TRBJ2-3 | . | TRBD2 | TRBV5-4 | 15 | TGTGCCAGCAGGCCCCGCGGTAGCGGGACAGATACGCAGTATTTT | CASRPRGSGTDTQYF
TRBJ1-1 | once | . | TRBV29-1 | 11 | TGCAGCGGAGGGGAGGTGAGTGAAGCTTTCTTT | CSGGEVSEAFF
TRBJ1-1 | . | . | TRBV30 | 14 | TGTGCCTGGAGTGCCCCGGGTGTGAACACTGAAGCTTTCTTT | CAWSAPGVNTEAFF
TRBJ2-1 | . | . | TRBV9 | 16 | TGTGCCAGCAGCCCACCCGGAGCGGGTGATTTCAATGAGCAGTTCTTC | CASSPPGAGDFNEQFF
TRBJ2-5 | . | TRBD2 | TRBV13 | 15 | TGTGCCAGCAGCTTTACCGGGACTAGCAACTTGGGCCAGTACTTC | CASSFTGTSNLGQYF
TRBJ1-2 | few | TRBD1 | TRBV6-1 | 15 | TGTGCCAGCAGTGACCCCCGGACAGGGACCCATGGCTACACCTTC | CASSDPRTGTHGYTF
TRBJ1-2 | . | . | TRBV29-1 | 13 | TGCAGCGTCGTAACTCTAGCGGGCTATGGCTACCCCTTC | CSVVTLAGYGYPF
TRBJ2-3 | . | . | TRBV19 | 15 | TGTGCCAGTACCGATGGGGCAGGGGGCACAGATACGCAGTATTTT | CASTDGAGGTDTQYF
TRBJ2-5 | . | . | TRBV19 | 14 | TGTGCCAGTAGTATAGGGGAGGACCAAGAGACCCAGTACTTC | CASSIGEDQETQYF
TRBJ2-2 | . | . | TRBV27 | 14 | TGTGCCAGCTCAGGGTACACCAACACCGGGGAGCTGTTTTTT | CASSGYTNTGELFF
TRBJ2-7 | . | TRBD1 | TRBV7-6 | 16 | TGTGCCAGCAGCTTAGCCCCTGGACAGGGGGCACGCGAGCAGTACTTC | CASSLAPGQGAREQYF
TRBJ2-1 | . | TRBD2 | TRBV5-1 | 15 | TGCGCCAGCAGGACCGGGACTAGCAGCCCTAGGGAGCAGTTCTTC | CASRTGTSSPREQFF
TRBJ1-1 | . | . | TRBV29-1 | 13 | TGCAGCGTTGATGGCTCAGGGTACACTGAAGCTTTCTTT | CSVDGSGYTEAFF